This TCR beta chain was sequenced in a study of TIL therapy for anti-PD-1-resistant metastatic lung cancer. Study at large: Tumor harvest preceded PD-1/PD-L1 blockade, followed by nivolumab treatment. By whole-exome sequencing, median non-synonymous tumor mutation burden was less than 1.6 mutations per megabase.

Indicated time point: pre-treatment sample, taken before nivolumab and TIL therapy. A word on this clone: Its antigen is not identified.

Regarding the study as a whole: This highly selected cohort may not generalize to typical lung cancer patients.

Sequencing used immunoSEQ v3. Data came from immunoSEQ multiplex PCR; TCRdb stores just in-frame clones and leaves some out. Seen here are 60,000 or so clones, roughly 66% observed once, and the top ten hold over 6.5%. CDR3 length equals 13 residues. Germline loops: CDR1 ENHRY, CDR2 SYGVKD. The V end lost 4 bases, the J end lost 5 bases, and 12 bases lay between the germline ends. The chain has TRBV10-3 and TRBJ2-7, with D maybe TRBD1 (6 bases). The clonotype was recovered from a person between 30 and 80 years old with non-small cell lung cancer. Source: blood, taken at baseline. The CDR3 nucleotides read TGTGCCATCAGTGGGGGTGAGGGGGACGAGCAGTACTTC. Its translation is CAISGGEGDEQYF.